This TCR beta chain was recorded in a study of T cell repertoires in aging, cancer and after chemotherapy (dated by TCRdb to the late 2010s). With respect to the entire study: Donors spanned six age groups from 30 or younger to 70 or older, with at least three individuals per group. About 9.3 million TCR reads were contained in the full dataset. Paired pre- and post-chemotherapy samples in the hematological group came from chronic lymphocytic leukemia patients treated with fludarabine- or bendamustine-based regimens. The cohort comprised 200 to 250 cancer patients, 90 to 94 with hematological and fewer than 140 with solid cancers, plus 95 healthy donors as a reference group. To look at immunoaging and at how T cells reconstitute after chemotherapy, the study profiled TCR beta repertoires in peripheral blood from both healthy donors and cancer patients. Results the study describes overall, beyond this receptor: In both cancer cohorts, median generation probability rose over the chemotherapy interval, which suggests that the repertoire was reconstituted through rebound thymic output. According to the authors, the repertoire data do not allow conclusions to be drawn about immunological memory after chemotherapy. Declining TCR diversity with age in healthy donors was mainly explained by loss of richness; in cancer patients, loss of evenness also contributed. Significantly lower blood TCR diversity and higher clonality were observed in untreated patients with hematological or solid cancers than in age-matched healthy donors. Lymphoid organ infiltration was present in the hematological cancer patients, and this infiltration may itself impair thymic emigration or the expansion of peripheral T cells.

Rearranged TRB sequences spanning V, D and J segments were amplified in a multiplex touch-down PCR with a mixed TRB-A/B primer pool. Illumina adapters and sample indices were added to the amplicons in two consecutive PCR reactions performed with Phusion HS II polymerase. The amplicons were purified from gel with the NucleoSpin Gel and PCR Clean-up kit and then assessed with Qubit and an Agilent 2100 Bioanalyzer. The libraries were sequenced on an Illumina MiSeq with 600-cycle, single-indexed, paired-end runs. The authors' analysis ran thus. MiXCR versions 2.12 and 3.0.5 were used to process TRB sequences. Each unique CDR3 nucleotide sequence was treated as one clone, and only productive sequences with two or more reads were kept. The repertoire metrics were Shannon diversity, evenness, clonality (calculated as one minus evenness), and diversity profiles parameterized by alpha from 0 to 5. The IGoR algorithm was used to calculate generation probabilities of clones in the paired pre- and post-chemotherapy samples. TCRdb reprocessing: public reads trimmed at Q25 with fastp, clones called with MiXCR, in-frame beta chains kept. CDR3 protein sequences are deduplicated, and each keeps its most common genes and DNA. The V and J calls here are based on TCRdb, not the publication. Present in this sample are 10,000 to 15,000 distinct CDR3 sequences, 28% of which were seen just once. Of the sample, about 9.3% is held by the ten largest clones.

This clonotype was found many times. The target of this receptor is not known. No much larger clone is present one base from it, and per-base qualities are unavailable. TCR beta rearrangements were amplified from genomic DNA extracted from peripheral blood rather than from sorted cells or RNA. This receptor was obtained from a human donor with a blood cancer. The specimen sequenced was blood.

This receptor has the CDR3 CASRPGTGGHQPQHF. The nucleotides read TGTGCCAGCAGACCCGGGACAGGGGGCCATCAGCCCCAGCATTTT. The rearranged segments are TRBV5-5 and TRBJ1-5, and 12 junctional nucleotides match TRBD1. V is cut back by 5 bases and J by 5 bases, with 5 bases in the junction unmatched. Reading the germline V gene (reference sequence) gives CDR1 SGHKS and CDR2 YYEKEE. The CDR3, from cysteine to phenylalanine, totals 15 residues. The CDR3 DNA has 45 bases and is translated from base 1.